Detailed here is one T cell receptor (beta chain). Its specificity is not known. TCRdb's copy holds only in-frame clones and misses some; the assay was immunoSEQ multiplex PCR. The table shows some 130,000 clones, with approximately 90% occurring only once. The source of the sample is a study of T cell responses to AZD1222 COVID-19 vaccine. The CDR3 runs to 12 residues. General study results and limits: In a largely white British group with more females than males, clonal diversity was possibly underestimated.

This chain links TRBV21-1 with TRBJ1-2; the D call TRBD1 from the table was never checked on the DNA. TRBV21-1 is given as a pseudogene. The TCR comes from an adult in good health. The input for sequencing was peripheral blood, taken on day 0 of AZD1222 vaccination. CDR3 DNA: TGTGCCGGCAGGGGGCGAAAGTATGGCTACACCTTC. Residues: CAGRGRKYGYTF.